One sample yielded the 26 T cell receptor beta chains listed below, sequenced in a study of control samples from healthy donors and cancer patients. Sequenced by immunoSEQ multiplex PCR; TCRdb stores in-frame clones only, minus some. The sample has around 130,000 clones, around 89% seen once. Sequencing was performed on blood. All receptors derive from a man aged 50-60 years in good health.

Here the CDR3 DNA reads TGTGCCAGTAGTATTAAGGGTCAGGGAAACACTGAAGCTTTCTTT. This gives the protein CASSIKGQGNTEAFF. This sequence joins TRBV19 and TRBJ1-1; TRBD1 might be the D (5 bases). The V and J ends lost 3 bases and 2 bases respectively, with 13 bases between them. The CDR3 runs to 15 residues. Germline CDR1 reads LNHDA; CDR2 reads SQIVND (reference sequence). The variable domain in full, completed from reference TRBV19 and TRBJ1-1, reads DGGITQSPKYLFRKEGQNVTLSCEQNLNHDAMYWYRQDPGQGLRLIYYSQIVNDFQKGDIAEGYSVSREKKESFPLTVTSAQKNPTAFYLCASSIKGQGNTEAFFGQGTRLTVV.

This clone showed up just a few times. V usage is TRBV19 and J usage is TRBJ1-5; D unresolved. Trimming shortened V by 3 bases and J by 4 bases, and 10 bases separated the two germline ends. This CDR3 has 14 residues. Germline CDR1 LNHDA, CDR2 SQIVND (reference sequence). The CDR3 sequence: CASSIRGLNQPQHF. The CDR3, as DNA: TGTGCCAGTAGTATTCGGGGTCTGAATCAGCCCCAGCATTTT.

The genes are TRBV14 and TRBJ2-1; possible D gene TRBD2, 7 bases. This CDR3 spans 18 amino acids. V was shortened by 2 bases and J by 4 bases, with 21 bases between the two germline ends. The V gene's germline CDR1 is SGHDN and CDR2 FVKESK. The CDR3 bases are TGTGCCAGCAGCCAATCGCTTGGCGGGGGCCCCATATACAATGAGCAGTTCTTC. Residues: CASSQSLGGGPIYNEQFF.

J is TRBJ2-7 and V is TRBV6-6, with a tentative D call TRBD2 (5 bases). The CDR3 extends over 16 amino acids. Germline lookup yields CDR1 MNHNY and CDR2 SVGAGI (reference sequence). The V and J ends lost 5 bases and 1 base respectively, with 18 bases between them. The CDR3 protein is CASSGSPSRGSYEQYF. The CDR3 bases are TGTGCCAGCAGTGGGTCCCCCTCTCGCGGGTCCTACGAGCAGTACTTC.

V gene TRBV11-2 combines with J gene TRBJ2-7; TRBD1 aligns across 11 bases. With 4 bases clipped from V and 2 bases from J, the junction kept 1 base outside the gene matches. The CDR3 sequence is 14 residues long. Germline V gene lookup returns CDR1 SGHAT and CDR2 FQNNGV. CDR3 protein: CASSSGQGAYEQYF. DNA for the CDR3: TGTGCCAGCAGCTCGGGACAGGGGGCCTACGAGCAGTACTTC.

The genes are TRBV7-2 and TRBJ1-2; no firm D call. CDR1 and CDR2 from the germline V gene are SGHTA and FQGNSA. This CDR3 has 13 residues. V lost 4 bases and J 0 bases, leaving 6 bases between the germline ends. The chain's CDR3 is CASSSASNYGYTF. The CDR3, as DNA: TGTGCCAGCAGCTCAGCCTCTAACTATGGCTACACCTTC. The variable domain in full, with the rest retrieved from reference TRBV7-2 and TRBJ1-2, is GAGVSQSPSNKVTEKGKDVELRCDPISGHTALYWYRQSLGQGLEFLIYFQGNSAPDKSGLPSDRFSAERTGGSVSTLTIQRTQQEDSAVYLCASSSASNYGYTFGSGTRLTVV.

The V and J genes are TRBV9 and TRBJ1-4; D is unclear. The V end was cut by 2 bases, the J end by 4 bases, with 9 bases between. Germline V lookup: CDR1 SGDLS, CDR2 YYNGEE. The CDR3 loop spans 14 amino acids. As DNA, the CDR3 is TGTGCCAGCAGCGTGGGTGTAAGTAATGAAAAACTGTTTTTT. This translates into CASSVGVSNEKLFF. The variable domain in full, with the rest retrieved from reference TRBV9 and TRBJ1-4, is DSGVTQTPKHLITATGQRVTLRCSPRSGDLSVYWYQQSLDQGLQFLIQYYNGEERAKGNILERFSAQQFPDLHSELNLSSLELGDSALYFCASSVGVSNEKLFFGSGTQLSVL.

V and J are TRBV6-1 and TRBJ2-7; D may correspond to TRBD1 or TRBD2 (5 bases each). V dropped 1 base and J dropped 2 bases, with 12 bases sitting between them. CDR3 size: 15 residues. The germline V gene has CDR1 MNHNS and CDR2 SASEGT. CDR3 nucleotide sequence: TGTGCCAGCAGTGAAGGTCGGGGCCTGGCCTACGAGCAGTACTTC. Protein sequence: CASSEGRGLAYEQYF.

The V and J genes are TRBV4-1 and TRBJ2-7, with D perhaps matching TRBD1 or TRBD2 (6 bases each). There are 15 residues in the CDR3. Trimming took off 1 base at V and 3 bases at J, with 13 bases between the two ends. Germline loops: CDR1 MGHRA, CDR2 YSYEKL. The CDR3 protein is CASSQVTGGIYEQYF. CDR3 DNA sequence: TGCGCCAGCAGCCAAGTCACCGGGGGCATCTACGAGCAGTACTTC.

The CDR3 loop reads CASRQGANTGELFF. CDR3 DNA sequence: TGTGCCAGCAGACAGGGGGCAAACACCGGGGAGCTGTTTTTT. The rearrangement uses TRBV25-1 and TRBJ2-2; 9 bases line up with TRBD1. There are 14 residues in the CDR3. The V and J ends lost 6 bases and 2 bases, in that order; junction bases with no gene match: 1. In germline, CDR1 is MGHDK, CDR2 SYGVNS.

The rearrangement links TRBV7-6 to TRBJ2-7; 11 bases match TRBD1. CDR3 length: 15 residues. V lost 5 bases and J lost 2; bases outside the gene matches: 5. Germline loops: CDR1 SGHVS, CDR2 FNYEAQ. The CDR3 is CASSIGTGGTYEQYF. CDR3 coding DNA: TGTGCCAGCAGCATTGGGACAGGGGGGACCTACGAGCAGTACTTC.

This clone appeared a single time. The genes are TRBV7-2 and TRBJ2-1; D gene ambiguous. V lost 1 base to trimming and J lost 4 bases, with 8 bases between them. The CDR3 spans 14 residues. The germline V gene has CDR1 SGHTA and CDR2 FQGNSA. CDR3 in DNA: TGTGCCAGCAGCTTAGGGCACCTTTACAATGAGCAGTTCTTC. It translates to CASSLGHLYNEQFF.

V usage is TRBV15 and J usage is TRBJ1-5; no reliable D call. V lost 1 base, J lost 5 bases, and 9 bases lay in between. Germline CDR1 is LNHNV and CDR2 is YYDKDF (reference sequence). The CDR3 loop spans 14 amino acids. As DNA, the CDR3 is TGTGCCACCAGCAGAGGTAGCTGGGATCAGCCCCAGCATTTT. Translating gives CATSRGSWDQPQHF.

This sequence joins TRBV18 and TRBJ2-3, with D perhaps TRBD2 (7 bases). Trimming cost V 6 bases and J 4 bases, with 14 bases left between them. Per the germline V gene, CDR1 is KGHSH and CDR2 is LQKENI. This CDR3 contains 14 residues. CDR3 amino acids: CASSPGGGPDTQYF. Written as DNA, the CDR3 is TGTGCCAGCTCCCCGGGCGGGGGCCCAGATACGCAGTATTTT.

The V call is TRBV29-1, the J call TRBJ1-2, with D hard to call. Germline V gene sequence: CDR1 SQVTM, CDR2 ANQGSEA. CDR3 length equals 12 residues. Trimming pared 3 bases from V and 4 bases from J, leaving 9 bases between. CDR3 loop: CSVDKGSYGYTF. As DNA, the CDR3 is TGCAGCGTTGACAAGGGCTCCTATGGCTACACCTTC.

The rearrangement joins TRBV7-2 to TRBJ2-5; 8 bases agree with TRBD2. After removal of 5 bases from V and 5 bases from J, the junction contained 4 bases not matched to a gene. Germline V lookup: CDR1 SGHTA, CDR2 FQGNSA. The CDR3 length is 13 residues. CDR3 sequence (DNA): TGTGCCAGCAGCCGGGGGGGCCTGGAGACCCAGTACTTC. It specifies CASSRGGLETQYF.

The genes are TRBV2 and TRBJ1-5; 7 bases map to TRBD1. Trimming took 4 bases from V and 1 from J; bases not matched to a gene: 1. Germline CDR1 reads SNHLY; CDR2 reads FYNNEI. The CDR3 contains 14 residues. CDR3 loop: CASSAQGSNQPQHF. The CDR3, as DNA: TGTGCCAGCAGTGCACAGGGGAGCAATCAGCCCCAGCATTTT.

The chain has TRBV24-1 and TRBJ1-2; D is undetermined. Germline CDR1 KGHDR, CDR2 SFDVKD. There are 14 residues in the CDR3. The V end was cut by 2 bases, the J end by 2 bases, with 8 bases between. The CDR3 protein is CATSDYTKNYGYTF. The DNA for the CDR3 is TGTGCCACCAGTGATTATACAAAGAACTATGGCTACACCTTC.

The chain is built from TRBV5-1 and TRBJ1-1; weak D call: TRBD1 (6 bases). CDR1 and CDR2 (germline): SGHRS, YFSETQ. The CDR3 totals 14 residues. Between the trimmed V and J ends, which lost 2 bases and 5 bases, there was a span of 13 bases. The CDR3 sequence is CASSLLQGGTEAFF. As DNA, the CDR3 is TGCGCCAGCAGCTTATTACAGGGAGGGACTGAAGCTTTCTTT.

The chain is built from TRBV2 and TRBJ1-4; a possible D gene is TRBD1 (6 bases). V dropped 6 bases and J dropped 3 bases, with 11 bases sitting between them. Germline V gives CDR1 SNHLY, CDR2 FYNNEI. The length of the CDR3 is 14 residues. The CDR3 DNA follows: TGTGCCAGCAGCCAGGGACAAGCTAATGAAAAACTGTTTTTT. It yields the protein CASSQGQANEKLFF.

This chain links TRBV5-1 with TRBJ2-1; D unresolved. This CDR3 spans 14 amino acids. Germline values: CDR1 SGHRS, CDR2 YFSETQ. V shed 4 bases and J shed 2 bases, with 10 bases lying between them. The CDR3 DNA sequence: TGCGCCAGCAGCCTGGGTGGCCCCTACAATGAGCAGTTCTTC. This gives the protein CASSLGGPYNEQFF.

This rearrangement joins TRBV6-4 to TRBJ2-2; the D gene is possibly TRBD1 (7 bases). The germline gives CDR1 MRHNA, CDR2 SNTAGT. This CDR3 spans 14 amino acids. V lost 6 bases and J 5 bases, leaving 13 bases between the germline ends. The CDR3 protein is CASSVQGRTGELFF. The CDR3 nucleotides are TGTGCCAGCAGCGTACAGGGGAGGACCGGGGAGCTGTTTTTT.

The V gene is TRBV7-2, the J gene TRBJ1-5, with D unclear. CDR1 SGHTA and CDR2 FQGNSA come from the germline V gene. The CDR3 loop spans 15 amino acids. The ends were cut back, 6 bases at V and 2 bases at J, with 14 bases in the middle. CDR3 loop: CASREGGRGNQPQHF. The CDR3 DNA reads TGTGCCAGCAGGGAGGGTGGAAGAGGCAATCAGCCCCAGCATTTT.

The chain recombines TRBV5-1 with TRBJ2-7, with D unclear. Germline V gene sequence: CDR1 SGHRS, CDR2 YFSETQ. Between the trimmed V and J ends, which lost 3 bases and 0 bases, there was a span of 22 bases. The CDR3 is 18 residues long. CDR3 loop: CASSWTWVGKRSSYEQYF. The CDR3 DNA is TGCGCCAGCAGCTGGACGTGGGTGGGAAAAAGGAGCTCCTACGAGCAGTACTTC.

The chain recombines TRBV12-3 or TRBV12-4 with TRBJ1-1; no reliable D call. Trimming cost V 7 bases and J 0 bases, with 9 bases left between them. The length of the CDR3 is 13 residues. CDR3 protein: CASKSVVNTEAFF. The CDR3 DNA follows: TGTGCCAGCAAAAGTGTAGTGAACACTGAAGCTTTCTTT.

The chain links TRBV2 to TRBJ2-3; 13 nucleotides align to TRBD2. The V gene end was trimmed by 3 bases and the J gene end by 0 bases; junction bases not matched to a gene: 9. There are 19 residues in the CDR3. Germline V lookup: CDR1 SNHLY, CDR2 FYNNEI. CDR3 sequence (DNA): TGTGCCAGCAGTGATCTGACTAGCGGGGGGAGTTTTAGCACAGATACGCAGTATTTT. It specifies CASSDLTSGGSFSTDTQYF.